Listed here is a single T cell receptor beta chain. The antigen is undetermined. Trimming stripped 4 bases from V and 0 bases from J, with 16 bases between. This CDR3 spans 16 amino acids. Germline V gene data show CDR1 as GTSNPN and CDR2 as SVGIG (reference sequence). These data are taken from a study of T cells in localized non-small cell lung cancer. Study findings and constraints: In the blood, greater T cell density corresponded to longer overall survival. Uninvolved adjacent lung had higher T cell clonality than tumor and all other tissues.

This table comes from immunoSEQ multiplex PCR, and its TCRdb copy is limited to in-frame clones, with some not included. The table records nearly 11,000 clones, more than 85% of them present only once. The receptor comes from an older male donor with stage III lung adenocarcinoma. This specimen was peripheral blood, taken before any cancer treatment. This chain links TRBV30 with TRBJ1-3; D is undetermined. CDR3 coding DNA: TGTGCCTGGACCCCTAAGGGCGGAGTCTCTGGAAACACCATATATTTT. Amino acid sequence: CAWTPKGGVSGNTIYF.